This entry concerns a single TCR beta chain. Its target is unknown. The record originates from a study of T cell responses to AZD1222 COVID-19 vaccine. Broader study findings: Baseline serology detected seropositivity in only a handful of AZD1222 recipients.

Generated by immunoSEQ multiplex PCR, the TCRdb table keeps only in-frame clones and is missing some. The table includes about 170,000 clones, 92% detected once. The V and J ends lost 3 bases and 4 bases respectively, with 10 bases between them. The CDR3 contains 13 residues. CDR1 MGHDK and CDR2 SYGVNS come from the germline V gene. The sample consisted of peripheral blood, taken on day 0 of AZD1222 vaccination. V usage is TRBV25-1 and J usage is TRBJ2-7; possible D gene TRBD2, 6 bases. This TCR came from an adult in good health. The CDR3 nucleotides are TGTGCCAGCAGTGAGTTAGCGGCTTACGAGCAGTACTTC. This codes for CASSELAAYEQYF.